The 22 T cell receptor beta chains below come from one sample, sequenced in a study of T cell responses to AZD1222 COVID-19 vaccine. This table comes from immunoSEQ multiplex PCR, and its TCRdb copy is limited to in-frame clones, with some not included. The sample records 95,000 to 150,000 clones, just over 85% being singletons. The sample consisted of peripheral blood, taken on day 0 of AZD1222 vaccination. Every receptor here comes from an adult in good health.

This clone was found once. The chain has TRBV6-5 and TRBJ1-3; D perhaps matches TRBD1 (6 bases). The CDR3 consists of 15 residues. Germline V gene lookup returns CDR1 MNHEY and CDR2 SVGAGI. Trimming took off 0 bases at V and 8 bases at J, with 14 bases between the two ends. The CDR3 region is CASSYSQGFGDTIYF. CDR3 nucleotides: TGTGCCAGCAGTTACTCACAGGGTTTCGGAGACACCATATATTTT.

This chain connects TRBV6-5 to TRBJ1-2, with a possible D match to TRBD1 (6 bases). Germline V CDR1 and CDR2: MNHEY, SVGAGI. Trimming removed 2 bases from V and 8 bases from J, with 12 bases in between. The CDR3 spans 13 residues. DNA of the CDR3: TGTGCCAGCAGTTACGCGGGGGCGTACGGCTACACCTTC. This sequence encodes CASSYAGAYGYTF.

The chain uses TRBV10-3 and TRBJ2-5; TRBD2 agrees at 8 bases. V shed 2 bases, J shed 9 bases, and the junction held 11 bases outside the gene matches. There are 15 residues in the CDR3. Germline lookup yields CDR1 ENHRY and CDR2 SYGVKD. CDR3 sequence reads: CAISEGGLAGGSQYF. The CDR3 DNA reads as TGTGCCATCAGTGAGGGTGGACTAGCCGGAGGGTCCCAGTACTTC.

The CDR3 is CASSEGATQPQHF. CDR3 nucleotide sequence: TGTGCCAGTAGTGAGGGGGCCACTCAGCCCCAGCATTTT. The chain has TRBV19 and TRBJ1-5; 7 nucleotides match TRBD1. The CDR3 extends over 13 amino acids. From germline, CDR1 is LNHDA and CDR2 SQIVND (reference sequence). V lost 5 bases, J lost 6 bases, and 4 bases stayed unmatched. Looking up the rest from reference TRBV19 and TRBJ1-5 gives the full variable domain: DGGITQSPKYLFRKEGQNVTLSCEQNLNHDAMYWYRQDPGQGLRLIYYSQIVNDFQKGDIAEGYSVSREKKESFPLTVTSAQKNPTAFYLCASSEGATQPQHFGDGTRLSIL.

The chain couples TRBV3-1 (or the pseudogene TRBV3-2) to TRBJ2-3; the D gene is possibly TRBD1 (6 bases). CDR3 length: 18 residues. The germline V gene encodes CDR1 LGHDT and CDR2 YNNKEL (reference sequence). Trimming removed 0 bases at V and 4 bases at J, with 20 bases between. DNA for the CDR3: TGTGCCAGCAGCCAAGAGTTCTCCTCAGGGGTGGAGGCAGATACGCAGTATTTT. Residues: CASSQEFSSGVEADTQYF.

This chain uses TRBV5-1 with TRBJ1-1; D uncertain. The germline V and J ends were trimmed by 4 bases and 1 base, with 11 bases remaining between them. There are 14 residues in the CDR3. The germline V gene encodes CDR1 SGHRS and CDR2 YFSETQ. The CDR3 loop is CASSPEAGNTEAFF. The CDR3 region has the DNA TGCGCCAGCAGCCCCGAGGCCGGGAACACTGAAGCTTTCTTT.

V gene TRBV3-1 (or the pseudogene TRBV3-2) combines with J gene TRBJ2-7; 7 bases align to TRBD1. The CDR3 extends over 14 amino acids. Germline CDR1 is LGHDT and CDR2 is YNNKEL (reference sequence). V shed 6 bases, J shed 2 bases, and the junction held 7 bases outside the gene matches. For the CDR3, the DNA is TGTGCCAGCAGGCCATCGGGACAGCCCTACGAGCAGTACTTC. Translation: CASRPSGQPYEQYF.

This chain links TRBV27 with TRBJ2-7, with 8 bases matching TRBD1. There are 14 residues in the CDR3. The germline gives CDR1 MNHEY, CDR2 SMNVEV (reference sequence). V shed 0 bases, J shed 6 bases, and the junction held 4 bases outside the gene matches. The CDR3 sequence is CASSLSDRVGEQYF. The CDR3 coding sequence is TGTGCCAGCAGTTTATCGGACAGGGTGGGCGAGCAGTACTTC.

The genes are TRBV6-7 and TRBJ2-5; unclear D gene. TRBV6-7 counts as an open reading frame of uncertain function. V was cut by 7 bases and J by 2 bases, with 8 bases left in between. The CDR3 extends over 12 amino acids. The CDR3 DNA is TGTGCCAGCAAACTGGAACAAGAGACCCAGTACTTC. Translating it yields CASKLEQETQYF.

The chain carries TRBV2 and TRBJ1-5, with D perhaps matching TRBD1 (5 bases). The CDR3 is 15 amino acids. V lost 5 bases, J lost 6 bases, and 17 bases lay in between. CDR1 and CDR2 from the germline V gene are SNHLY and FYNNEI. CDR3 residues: CASSPQGQRGQPQHF. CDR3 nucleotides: TGTGCCAGCAGTCCTCAGGGTCAGCGGGGTCAGCCCCAGCATTTT.

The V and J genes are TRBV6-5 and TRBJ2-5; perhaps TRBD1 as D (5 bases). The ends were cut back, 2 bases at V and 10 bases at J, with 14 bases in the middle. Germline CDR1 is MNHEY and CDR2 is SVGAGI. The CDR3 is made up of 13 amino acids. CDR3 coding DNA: TGTGCCAGCAGTTACCTCACAGGATCTGGCCAGTACTTC. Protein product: CASSYLTGSGQYF.

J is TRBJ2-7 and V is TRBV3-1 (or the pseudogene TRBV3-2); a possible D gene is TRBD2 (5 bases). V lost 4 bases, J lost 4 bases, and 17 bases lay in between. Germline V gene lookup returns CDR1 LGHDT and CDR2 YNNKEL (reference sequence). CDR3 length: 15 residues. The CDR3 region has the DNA TGTGCCAGCAGCCCTGGTCGACGGGAAGGGTACGAGCAGTACTTC. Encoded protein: CASSPGRREGYEQYF.

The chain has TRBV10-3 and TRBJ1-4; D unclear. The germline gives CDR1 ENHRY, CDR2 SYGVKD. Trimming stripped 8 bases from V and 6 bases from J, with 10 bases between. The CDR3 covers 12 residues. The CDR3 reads CAIAASDEKLFF. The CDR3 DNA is TGTGCCATCGCAGCGTCGGATGAAAAACTGTTTTTT.

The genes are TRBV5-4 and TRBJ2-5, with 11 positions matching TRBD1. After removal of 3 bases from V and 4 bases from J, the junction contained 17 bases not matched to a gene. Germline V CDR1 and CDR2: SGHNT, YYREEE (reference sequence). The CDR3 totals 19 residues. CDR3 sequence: CASSSGTGGGTVSRETQYF. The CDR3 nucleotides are TGTGCCAGCAGCTCCGGGACAGGGGGAGGGACGGTTTCGCGAGAGACCCAGTACTTC.

CDR3 protein: CATRTSGYNEQFF. The CDR3 bases are TGTGCCACGCGGACTAGCGGTTACAATGAGCAGTTCTTC. The V gene is TRBV7-9, the J gene TRBJ2-1, with 10 bases matching TRBD2. Germline loops: CDR1 SEHNR, CDR2 FQNEAQ (reference sequence). V lost 10 bases and J lost 4; bases outside the gene matches: 4. The CDR3 spans 13 residues.

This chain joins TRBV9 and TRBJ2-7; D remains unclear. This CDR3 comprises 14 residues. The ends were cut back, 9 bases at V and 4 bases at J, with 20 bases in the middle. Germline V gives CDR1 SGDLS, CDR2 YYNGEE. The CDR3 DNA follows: TGTGCCACCCAGAGAGGCAGGACCCCTTACGAGCAGTACTTC. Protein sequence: CATQRGRTPYEQYF.

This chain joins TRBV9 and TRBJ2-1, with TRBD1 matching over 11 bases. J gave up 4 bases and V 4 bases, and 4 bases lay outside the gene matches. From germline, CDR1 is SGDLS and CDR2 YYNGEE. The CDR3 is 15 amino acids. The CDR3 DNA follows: TGTGCCAGCAGCATAGGACAGGGGGCTTACAATGAGCAGTTCTTC. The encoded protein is CASSIGQGAYNEQFF.

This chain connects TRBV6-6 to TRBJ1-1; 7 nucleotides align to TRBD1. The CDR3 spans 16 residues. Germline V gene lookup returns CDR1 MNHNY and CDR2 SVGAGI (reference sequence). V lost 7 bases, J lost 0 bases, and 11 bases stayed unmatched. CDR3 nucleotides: TGTGCCAGCACCAAGAGGGACAGTGCCATGAACACTGAAGCTTTCTTT. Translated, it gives CASTKRDSAMNTEAFF.

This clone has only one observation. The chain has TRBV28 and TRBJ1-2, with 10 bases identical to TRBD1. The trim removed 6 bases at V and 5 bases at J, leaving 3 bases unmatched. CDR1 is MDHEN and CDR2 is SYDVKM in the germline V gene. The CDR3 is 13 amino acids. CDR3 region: CASSWDRGYGYTF. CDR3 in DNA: TGTGCCAGCAGCTGGGACAGGGGTTATGGCTACACCTTC.

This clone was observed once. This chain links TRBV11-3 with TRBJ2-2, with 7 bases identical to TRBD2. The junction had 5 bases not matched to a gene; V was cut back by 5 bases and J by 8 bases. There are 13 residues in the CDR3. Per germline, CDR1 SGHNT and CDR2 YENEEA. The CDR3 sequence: CASSRTSQGELFF. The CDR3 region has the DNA TGTGCCAGCAGCCGGACTAGTCAAGGGGAGCTGTTTTTT.

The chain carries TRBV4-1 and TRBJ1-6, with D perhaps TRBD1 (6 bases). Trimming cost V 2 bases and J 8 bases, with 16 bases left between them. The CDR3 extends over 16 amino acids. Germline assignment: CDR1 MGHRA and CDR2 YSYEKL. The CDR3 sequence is CASSQPPWRGDSPLHF. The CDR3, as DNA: TGCGCCAGCAGCCAACCGCCTTGGAGGGGGGATTCACCCCTCCACTTT.

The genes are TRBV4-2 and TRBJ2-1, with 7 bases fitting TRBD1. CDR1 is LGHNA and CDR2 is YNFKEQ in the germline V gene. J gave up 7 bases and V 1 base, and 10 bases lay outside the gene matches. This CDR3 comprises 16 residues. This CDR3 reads CASSQAPPGGENEQFF. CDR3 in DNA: TGTGCCAGCAGCCAAGCCCCACCAGGGGGAGAGAATGAGCAGTTCTTC.